These T cell receptor beta chains were read from a single sample in a study of Tregs in tolerant kidney transplant recipients. Measured with immunoSEQ multiplex PCR; TCRdb has only the in-frame clones, and not every one. Seen here are just under 65,000 clones, roughly 98% observed once, and the top ten hold nearly 0.35%. The specimen was Tregs from blood, collected before the transplant. These receptors were collected from a human donor who received a combined kidney and bone marrow transplant. CDR3s include the opening cysteine and the closing phenylalanine or tryptophan. Each record gives: J gene, V gene, clone size, D gene, CDR3 DNA, CDR3 protein. The D gene is left open where the match is weak. The listing skips clone size in some rows; elsewhere it reads once, few, many or a size class.

j_gene: TRBJ2-4; v_gene: TRBV27; abundance: NA; d_gene: TRBD1; CDR3nt: TGTGCCACCAGGGTCGTTCCGGGACAGGGGTTCCAGTACTTC; CDR3aa: CATRVVPGQGFQYF
j_gene: TRBJ2-7; v_gene: TRBV5-1; abundance: NA; d_gene: NA; CDR3nt: TGCGCCAGCAGCTTCTTCGGGGGAGATCAGTACTTC; CDR3aa: CASSFFGGDQYF
j_gene: TRBJ2-5; v_gene: TRBV28; abundance: NA; d_gene: TRBD1; CDR3nt: TGTGCCAGCAGTTTACAGGGGGCTGGAGAGACCCAGTACTTC; CDR3aa: CASSLQGAGETQYF
j_gene: TRBJ1-3; v_gene: TRBV5-1; abundance: once; d_gene: NA; CDR3nt: TGCGCCAGCAGCCTCCAGGGCTCTGGAAACACCATATATTTT; CDR3aa: CASSLQGSGNTIYF
j_gene: TRBJ2-7; v_gene: TRBV6-1; abundance: NA; d_gene: TRBD2; CDR3nt: TGTGCCAGCAGGCTCTATAGCGGGAGCGTTGGCGAGCAGTACTTC; CDR3aa: CASRLYSGSVGEQYF
j_gene: TRBJ1-2; v_gene: TRBV27; abundance: NA; d_gene: NA; CDR3nt: TGTGCCAGCAGTCACAACAGGGTTGAAAGCTATGGCTACACCTTC; CDR3aa: CASSHNRVESYGYTF
j_gene: TRBJ2-7; v_gene: TRBV2; abundance: NA; d_gene: TRBD2; CDR3nt: TGTGCCAGCAGTGATGCGGGGGGCCTGTATTACGAGCAGTACTTC; CDR3aa: CASSDAGGLYYEQYF
j_gene: TRBJ2-1; v_gene: TRBV4-2; abundance: NA; d_gene: NA; CDR3nt: TGTGCCAGCAGCCAACCTTACAATGAGCAGTTCTTC; CDR3aa: CASSQPYNEQFF
j_gene: TRBJ2-4; v_gene: TRBV7-2; abundance: NA; d_gene: TRBD2; CDR3nt: TGTGCCAGCAGCATTGCCGCGGGGGGCCAGTACTTC; CDR3aa: CASSIAAGGQYF
j_gene: TRBJ2-6; v_gene: TRBV12-5; abundance: NA; d_gene: NA; CDR3nt: TGTGCTAGTGGTTTGGTACGCAGCTCTGGGGCCAACGTCCTGACTTTC; CDR3aa: CASGLVRSSGANVLTF
j_gene: TRBJ2-5; v_gene: TRBV25-1; abundance: NA; d_gene: TRBD2; CDR3nt: TGTGCCAGCAACACACTAGCGGGAGAGACCCAGTACTTC; CDR3aa: CASNTLAGETQYF
j_gene: TRBJ2-5; v_gene: TRBV5-1; abundance: NA; d_gene: TRBD1; CDR3nt: TGCGCCAGCAGCTGGACAGGGAAGGGAGAGACCCAGTACTTC; CDR3aa: CASSWTGKGETQYF
j_gene: TRBJ1-3; v_gene: TRBV6-5; abundance: NA; d_gene: NA; CDR3nt: TGTGCCAGCAGCTCGACAGCGTTTGGAAACACCATATATTTT; CDR3aa: CASSSTAFGNTIYF
j_gene: TRBJ2-5; v_gene: TRBV18; abundance: NA; d_gene: TRBD2; CDR3nt: TGTGCCAGCTCACCACCCCGGGGGGTCTGGAGCCGAGAGACCCAGTACTTC; CDR3aa: CASSPPRGVWSRETQYF
j_gene: TRBJ1-6; v_gene: TRBV4-2; abundance: many; d_gene: NA; CDR3nt: TGTGCCAGCAGCCAAAAAACAGGGAGAACACCCCTCCACTTT; CDR3aa: CASSQKTGRTPLHF
j_gene: TRBJ1-3; v_gene: TRBV5-1; abundance: NA; d_gene: NA; CDR3nt: TGCGCCAGCAGCTTGGACGTAGCTTGGCCGACCCTCAACTCTGGAAACACCATATATTTT; CDR3aa: CASSLDVAWPTLNSGNTIYF
j_gene: TRBJ2-5; v_gene: TRBV6-1; abundance: NA; d_gene: TRBD2; CDR3nt: TGTGCCAGCAGTGTTGGACGGAGCGGGGGAGAGACCCAGTACTTC; CDR3aa: CASSVGRSGGETQYF
j_gene: TRBJ1-1; v_gene: TRBV5-6; abundance: NA; d_gene: NA; CDR3nt: TGTGCCAGCAGCGCGCTCAGGGCTCACACTGAAGCTTTCTTT; CDR3aa: CASSALRAHTEAFF
j_gene: TRBJ2-5; v_gene: TRBV15; abundance: NA; d_gene: NA; CDR3nt: TGTGCCACCAGCAGAGACCGAACGTCGGCGCGGCCGAGAGAGACCCAGTACTTC; CDR3aa: CATSRDRTSARPRETQYF
j_gene: TRBJ1-2; v_gene: TRBV28; abundance: NA; d_gene: NA; CDR3nt: TGTGCCAGCAGTTTACAGGGTACGGGTGGCTACACCTTC; CDR3aa: CASSLQGTGGYTF
j_gene: TRBJ2-7; v_gene: TRBV5-1; abundance: NA; d_gene: TRBD2; CDR3nt: TGCGCCAGCAGCCACGGACTAGCGGGTTCCGACGAGCAGTACTTC; CDR3aa: CASSHGLAGSDEQYF
j_gene: TRBJ2-3; v_gene: TRBV19; abundance: NA; d_gene: TRBD1; CDR3nt: TGTGCCGTGGGGGACAGAAGCACAGATACGCAGTATTTT; CDR3aa: CAVGDRSTDTQYF
j_gene: TRBJ2-3; v_gene: TRBV7-3; abundance: NA; d_gene: TRBD2; CDR3nt: TGTGCCAGCAGCCTGACCTTTAGCGGGGTACTGGATACGCAGTATTTT; CDR3aa: CASSLTFSGVLDTQYF
j_gene: TRBJ2-3; v_gene: TRBV4-2; abundance: NA; d_gene: NA; CDR3nt: TGTGCCAGCAGCCAAGATCCGGCGGGCTACGCATATTTT; CDR3aa: CASSQDPAGYAYF
j_gene: TRBJ1-6; v_gene: TRBV30; abundance: once; d_gene: NA; CDR3nt: TGTGCCTGGAGTTGGAGCTCCTATAATTCACCCCTCCACTTT; CDR3aa: CAWSWSSYNSPLHF
j_gene: TRBJ2-5; v_gene: TRBV7-9; abundance: NA; d_gene: TRBD2; CDR3nt: TGTGCCAGCAGCTTACCTAGCGGCCAAGAGACCCAGTACTTC; CDR3aa: CASSLPSGQETQYF
j_gene: TRBJ1-2; v_gene: TRBV10-3; abundance: NA; d_gene: TRBD1; CDR3nt: TGTGCCATCAGTGGGACAGGCCTCTATGGCTACACCTTC; CDR3aa: CAISGTGLYGYTF
j_gene: TRBJ2-2; v_gene: TRBV4-2; abundance: NA; d_gene: NA; CDR3nt: TGTGCCAGCAGCCAAGATCAAGGGGACACCGGGGAGCTGTTTTTT; CDR3aa: CASSQDQGDTGELFF
j_gene: TRBJ2-3; v_gene: TRBV14; abundance: few; d_gene: TRBD2; CDR3nt: TGTGCCAGCAGCCGCCGGGGGGGGTCCACAGATACGCAGTATTTT; CDR3aa: CASSRRGGSTDTQYF
j_gene: TRBJ2-3; v_gene: TRBV5-1; abundance: NA; d_gene: TRBD1; CDR3nt: TGCGCCAGCAGCTTGTACGGGACAGGACTTTCTTATACGCAGTATTTT; CDR3aa: CASSLYGTGLSYTQYF
j_gene: TRBJ1-2; v_gene: TRBV6-1; abundance: NA; d_gene: NA; CDR3nt: TGTGCCAGCAGCGGTAACAGGGTAGACGGCTACACCTTC; CDR3aa: CASSGNRVDGYTF
j_gene: TRBJ2-3; v_gene: TRBV9; abundance: NA; d_gene: TRBD2; CDR3nt: TGTGCCAGCAGCGTAGTGAGCGGGGGCACAGATACGCAGTATTTT; CDR3aa: CASSVVSGGTDTQYF
j_gene: TRBJ1-4; v_gene: TRBV10-3; abundance: NA; d_gene: TRBD1; CDR3nt: TGTGCCATCAGTGATAAACAGGGGATTAATGAAAAACTGTTTTTT; CDR3aa: CAISDKQGINEKLFF
j_gene: TRBJ2-2; v_gene: TRBV14; abundance: NA; d_gene: NA; CDR3nt: TGTGCCAGCAGCCAAGTTTTGGCTCCTAACACCGGGGAGCTGTTTTTT; CDR3aa: CASSQVLAPNTGELFF
j_gene: TRBJ1-1; v_gene: TRBV19; abundance: NA; d_gene: NA; CDR3nt: TGTGCCAGTAGTTTGTACTTGAACACTGAAGCTTTCTTT; CDR3aa: CASSLYLNTEAFF
j_gene: TRBJ2-7; v_gene: TRBV5-1; abundance: NA; d_gene: NA; CDR3nt: TGCGCCAGCAGCTTGTGGGGCAGCCGATCCTACGAGCAGTACTTC; CDR3aa: CASSLWGSRSYEQYF
j_gene: TRBJ1-1; v_gene: TRBV10-3; abundance: NA; d_gene: NA; CDR3nt: TGTGCCATCAGCCGACAAAACAGGGAATTGAACACTGAAGCTTTCTTT; CDR3aa: CAISRQNRELNTEAFF
j_gene: TRBJ1-1; v_gene: TRBV6-6; abundance: once; d_gene: NA; CDR3nt: TGTGCCAGCAGCCCCCTCGGGTATTCCGGGACTGAAGCTTTCTTT; CDR3aa: CASSPLGYSGTEAFF
j_gene: TRBJ2-7; v_gene: TRBV7-2; abundance: NA; d_gene: TRBD2; CDR3nt: TGTGCCAGCAGCTTCGACCAGACTAGCGTCTCCTACGAGCAGTACTTC; CDR3aa: CASSFDQTSVSYEQYF
j_gene: TRBJ2-5; v_gene: TRBV4-1; abundance: NA; d_gene: NA; CDR3nt: TGCGCCAGCAGCCTCGGGGTCCAAGAGACCCAGTACTTC; CDR3aa: CASSLGVQETQYF
j_gene: TRBJ1-5; v_gene: TRBV29-1; abundance: once; d_gene: NA; CDR3nt: TGCAGCGTTGTATTTCGGCGGGATCAGCCCCAGCATTTT; CDR3aa: CSVVFRRDQPQHF
j_gene: TRBJ2-5; v_gene: TRBV19; abundance: NA; d_gene: TRBD1; CDR3nt: TGTGCCAGTAGTCACGGACAGGGAGTAGAAGAGACCCAGTACTTC; CDR3aa: CASSHGQGVEETQYF
j_gene: TRBJ2-7; v_gene: TRBV18; abundance: NA; d_gene: NA; CDR3nt: TGTGCCAGCTCACCGGGAGGTGGCTCCTACGAGCAGTACTTC; CDR3aa: CASSPGGGSYEQYF
j_gene: TRBJ1-5; v_gene: TRBV30; abundance: NA; d_gene: NA; CDR3nt: TGTGCCTGGAACCGGCAGGGAGGTCAGCCCCAGCATTTT; CDR3aa: CAWNRQGGQPQHF
j_gene: TRBJ2-7; v_gene: TRBV29-1; abundance: NA; d_gene: TRBD1; CDR3nt: TGCAGCGTTTTGACAGGGGTATCGGAGGAGCAGTACTTC; CDR3aa: CSVLTGVSEEQYF
j_gene: TRBJ2-7; v_gene: TRBV18; abundance: NA; d_gene: NA; CDR3nt: TGTGCCAGCTCACCTAGACAGCGTGGCCAAGTCTCGCAGTACTTC; CDR3aa: CASSPRQRGQVSQYF
j_gene: TRBJ2-1; v_gene: TRBV19; abundance: NA; d_gene: NA; CDR3nt: TGTGCCAGTAGCGGGAGAGGTGTAAATGAGCAGTTCTTC; CDR3aa: CASSGRGVNEQFF